The text below deals with one TCR beta chain. This entry is derived from a study of blood T cell repertoires in COVID-19. The wider study: Acute-phase and convalescent COVID-19 samples originated in the United States, Italy and Spain. Nucleic acid was either cDNA or gDNA, and it came from T cells, B-cell-depleted T cells, or PBMCs.

Method: immunoSEQ multiplex PCR; TCRdb's copy keeps in-frame clones and lacks some. The sample has about 64,000 clones, approximately 78% seen once. Material for sequencing was peripheral blood. This sequence originates from a human donor in a cohort sampled during active COVID-19.

CDR3 amino acids: CASTQEGASVGEQFF. CDR3 DNA: TGTGCCAGCACCCAAGAGGGGGCGTCTGTTGGCGAGCAGTTCTTC. The chain links TRBV6-5 to TRBJ2-1, with 7 positions matching TRBD1. The germline gives CDR1 MNHEY, CDR2 SVGAGI. The ends lost 7 bases at V and 10 bases at J; junction bases unmatched: 16. CDR3 length equals 15 residues.